Listed below are T cell receptor beta chains from one sample, sequenced in a study of T cell repertoires in ileal Crohn's disease. Clones were read by immunoSEQ multiplex PCR, and TCRdb kept only the in-frame ones, dropping some. The sample consists of 14,000 or so clones, roughly nine tenths of them appearing once. Sequences were obtained from ileal tissue. The receptors shown here come from an adult with Crohn's disease. Each CDR3 is given with its conserved first and last residue. A D gene is named only where the DNA matches it firmly. A row's size may be missing; if present it is once, few, many or a size class.

v_call,cdr3_length,clone_size,j_call,d_call,cdr3_aa,cdr3_nt
TRBV27,13,-,TRBJ1-2,-,CASSLLGLGGYTF,TGTGCCAGCAGTTTATTGGGGCTGGGAGGCTACACCTTC
TRBV9,17,-,TRBJ2-5,TRBD2,CASSPGLAGGPTETQYF,TGTGCCAGCAGCCCGGGACTAGCGGGGGGGCCAACGGAGACCCAGTACTTC
TRBV29-1,15,-,TRBJ1-1,TRBD1,CSVRESGTGHTEAFF,TGCAGCGTTAGGGAGTCCGGGACAGGCCACACTGAAGCTTTCTTT
TRBV18,12,-,TRBJ1-1,-,CASSPSEGEAFF,TGTGCCAGCTCACCCTCGGAGGGTGAAGCTTTCTTT
TRBV5-6,15,-,TRBJ1-5,TRBD1,CASSLGQGAGQPQHF,TGTGCCAGCAGCTTGGGGCAGGGGGCCGGCCAGCCCCAGCATTTT
TRBV9,15,-,TRBJ2-5,-,CASSVDPGGQETQYF,TGTGCCAGCAGCGTAGACCCCGGGGGCCAAGAGACCCAGTACTTC
TRBV18,13,-,TRBJ1-2,-,CASSPSTPGGYTF,TGTGCCAGCTCACCATCGACCCCGGGTGGCTACACCTTC
TRBV5-1,16,-,TRBJ1-4,-,CASSLGRGSTNEKLFF,TGCGCCAGCAGCTTGGGAAGGGGATCTACTAATGAAAAACTGTTTTTT
TRBV5-1,14,few,TRBJ1-1,TRBD1,CASSSGQGNTEAFF,TGCGCCAGCAGCTCGGGACAGGGGAACACTGAAGCTTTCTTT
TRBV7-3,15,-,TRBJ2-7,TRBD2,CASSQGTSGNHEQYF,TGTGCCAGCAGCCAAGGGACTAGCGGGAACCACGAGCAGTACTTC
TRBV5-1,13,-,TRBJ2-7,-,CASSRGGEWEQYF,TGCGCCAGCAGTAGAGGCGGCGAGTGGGAGCAGTACTTC
TRBV11-3,14,-,TRBJ2-1,TRBD1,CASSWDSIYNEQFF,TGTGCCAGCAGCTGGGACAGCATCTACAATGAGCAGTTCTTC
TRBV2,15,-,TRBJ2-4,TRBD2,CASRKGLLAKNIQYF,TGTGCCAGCAGGAAGGGACTACTAGCCAAAAACATTCAGTACTTC
TRBV5-1,16,-,TRBJ2-5,-,CASSLAEGRDRETQYF,TGCGCCAGCAGCTTGGCGGAGGGCAGGGACCGGGAGACCCAGTACTTC
TRBV18,17,few,TRBJ2-7,TRBD1,CASSPQIVRGRSYEQYF,TGTGCCAGCTCACCACAAATCGTCAGGGGGCGATCCTACGAGCAGTACTTC
TRBV2,13,-,TRBJ1-1,TRBD1,CASTGQGDTEAFF,TGTGCCAGCACGGGACAGGGAGACACTGAAGCTTTCTTT
TRBV5-4,16,-,TRBJ2-4,-,CASSPRSRGTKNIQYF,TGTGCCAGCAGCCCCAGGAGTAGGGGCACAAAAAACATTCAGTACTTC
TRBV7-9,15,-,TRBJ2-7,-,CASIGGRQSSYEQYF,TGTGCCAGCATCGGTGGGAGGCAGAGCTCCTACGAGCAGTACTTC
TRBV10-3,16,once,TRBJ1-2,-,CAISLSSPNGGYGYTF,TGTGCCATCAGTTTATCGAGTCCAAACGGGGGCTATGGCTACACCTTC
TRBV5-6,15,few,TRBJ2-7,TRBD2,CATHYSGGGPYEQYF,TGTGCCACCCACTATTCTGGGGGGGGTCCCTACGAGCAGTACTTC
TRBV27,13,-,TRBJ1-2,-,CASSNTVSYGYTF,TGTGCCAGCAGTAACACAGTTAGCTATGGCTACACCTTC
TRBV4-3,16,-,TRBJ2-7,-,CASSQAPGQAFYEQYF,TGCGCCAGCAGCCAGGCCCCGGGACAAGCCTTCTACGAGCAGTACTTC
TRBV4-3,15,-,TRBJ2-1,-,CASSQDGNRINEQFF,TGCGCCAGCAGCCAAGATGGTAACAGAATCAATGAGCAGTTCTTC
TRBV28,15,-,TRBJ2-7,TRBD1,CASKRTGPSSYEQYF,TGTGCCTCCAAAAGGACAGGGCCAAGCTCCTACGAGCAGTACTTC
TRBV6-6,14,-,TRBJ1-1,TRBD1,CASSDNRGITEAFF,TGTGCCAGCAGTGACAACAGGGGAATCACTGAAGCTTTCTTT
TRBV19,18,once,TRBJ2-7,TRBD1,CASTPGQVNQGVIDEQYF,TGTGCCAGTACCCCGGGCCAGGTTAACCAGGGGGTAATAGACGAGCAGTACTTC
TRBV9,17,-,TRBJ2-2,TRBD1,CASSPRLGDRATGELFF,TGTGCCAGCAGCCCCCGTCTGGGGGACAGGGCCACCGGGGAGCTGTTTTTT
TRBV27,15,-,TRBJ2-1,TRBD2,CASSLWTSGYNEQFF,TGTGCCAGCAGTTTATGGACTAGCGGCTACAATGAGCAGTTCTTC